This T cell receptor beta chain was profiled in a study of T-cell memory formation after mild COVID-19. The CDR3 is 16 amino acids. Germline assignment: CDR1 MNHNS and CDR2 SASEGT. Trimming shortened V by 8 bases and J by 0 bases, and 18 bases separated the two germline ends. Sample barcodes and UMIs were carried by the TCR alpha and TCR beta cDNA libraries that 5'RACE generated with constant-segment primers. MiXCR was run by TCRdb on the 5' RACE reads, yielding one entry per CDR3 protein. The data show approximately 430,000 distinct CDR3 sequences, more than 20% seen once. The TCR originated in an adult woman who had mild COVID-19 (a few samples of this study predate the infection). Cell type and time point are not known. V is TRBV6-1 and J is TRBJ2-3, with D tentatively TRBD2 (6 bases). The specimen sequenced was PBMCs or a T cell subset sorted from them (not recorded which). The CDR3 DNA reads TGTGCCAGCCGCCGGACGGTAGCGGCGAGCACAGATACGCAGTATTTT. Its translation: CASRRTVAASTDTQYF.